Below, 10 T cell receptor beta chains from the same sample are listed, as sequenced in a study of cytotoxic CD8 clonotypes in ibrutinib-treated CLL. Produced via immunoSEQ multiplex PCR; TCRdb's table is partial and in-frame only. The sample carries around 200,000 clones, more than 65% recorded once. Source: PBMCs, taken after 12 months of ibrutinib treatment. Source of these receptors: a human donor with chronic lymphocytic leukemia.

The V and J genes are TRBV11-2 and TRBJ2-3, with 8 bases matching TRBD2. The V segment lost 1 base and the J segment 5 bases; nucleotides outside the gene matches: 8. This CDR3 spans 16 amino acids. CDR1 is SGHAT and CDR2 is FQNNGV in the germline V gene. CDR3 region: CASSLVTGGAIDTQYF. DNA of the CDR3: TGTGCCAGCAGCTTAGTAACGGGGGGGGCCATAGATACGCAGTATTTT.

This sequence joins TRBV29-1 and TRBJ1-1; D gene uncertain. Trimming pared 3 bases from V and 6 bases from J, leaving 11 bases between. CDR1 SQVTM and CDR2 ANQGSEA come from the germline V gene. The CDR3 length is 12 residues. The CDR3 sequence: CSVEEQRAEAFF. The CDR3 DNA is TGCAGCGTTGAGGAACAGCGGGCTGAAGCTTTCTTT.

The chain carries TRBV7-2 and TRBJ1-1; D remains ambiguous. Trimming left V 5 bases short and J 5 bases short, with 21 bases between. The CDR3 totals 16 residues. Germline V gene data show CDR1 as SGHTA and CDR2 as FQGNSA. DNA for the CDR3: TGTGCCAGCAGCCGCGCCGGGAAGCACCTAGGGACTGAAGCTTTCTTT. Its translation is CASSRAGKHLGTEAFF.

This chain joins TRBV7-2 and TRBJ2-6; 8 bases line up with TRBD2. This CDR3 is 15 amino acids long. Germline CDR1 reads SGHTA; CDR2 reads FQGNSA. J gave up 5 bases and V 4 bases, and 4 bases lay outside the gene matches. CDR3 in DNA: TGTGCCAGCAGCTCGGGAGGGGGTCGGGCCAACGTCCTGACTTTC. Translation gives CASSSGGGRANVLTF.

This rearrangement joins TRBV4-3 to TRBJ1-3; D uncertain. CDR1 and CDR2 from the germline V gene are LGHNA and YSLEER. The CDR3 has 15 amino acids. Between the trimmed V and J ends, which lost 8 bases and 4 bases, there was a span of 18 bases. CDR3 in DNA: TGCGCCAGCGGAGCGGGGTTTCCCTCGGGAAACACCATATATTTT. Amino acids: CASGAGFPSGNTIYF.

The sample holds a few counts of this clone. The chain uses TRBV27 and TRBJ1-4; D ambiguous. Germline CDR1 reads MNHEY; CDR2 reads SMNVEV (reference sequence). The CDR3 contains 12 residues. The V end lost 7 bases, the J end lost 7 bases, and 10 bases lay between the germline ends. The CDR3 loop reads CASKNWGEKLFF. The CDR3 DNA reads as TGTGCCAGCAAGAATTGGGGTGAAAAACTGTTTTTT.

CDR3 amino acids: CASRSGSSGANVLTF. CDR3 DNA sequence: TGTGCCAGTCGGTCGGGGTCCTCTGGGGCCAACGTCCTGACTTTC. The chain has TRBV19 and TRBJ2-6; weak D call: TRBD2 (5 bases). This CDR3 contains 15 residues. V dropped 8 bases and J dropped 0 bases, with 11 bases sitting between them. Germline V gene data show CDR1 as LNHDA and CDR2 as SQIVND (reference sequence). The full variable domain, its missing parts supplied by reference TRBV19 and TRBJ2-6, is DGGITQSPKYLFRKEGQNVTLSCEQNLNHDAMYWYRQDPGQGLRLIYYSQIVNDFQKGDIAEGYSVSREKKESFPLTVTSAQKNPTAFYLCASRSGSSGANVLTFGAGSRLTVL.

In this sample, this clone turned up a few times. The chain recombines TRBV30 with TRBJ2-6, with D unresolved. The V end was cut by 4 bases, the J end by 0 bases, with 13 bases between. CDR1 GTSNPN and CDR2 SVGIG come from the germline V gene (reference sequence). This CDR3 region has 16 residues. The CDR3 here is CAWMRGWSSGANVLTF. The CDR3 coding sequence is TGTGCCTGGATGCGTGGATGGAGCTCTGGGGCCAACGTCCTGACTTTC.

This clone came up once. The CDR3 loop is CASSLDYGEGREAFF. CDR3 coding DNA: TGCGCCAGCAGCTTGGATTATGGGGAGGGTCGTGAAGCTTTCTTT. The rearrangement joins TRBV5-1 to TRBJ1-1; the D is unclear. The V and J ends lost 0 bases and 7 bases respectively, with 16 bases between them. CDR3 size: 15 residues. Germline V gene data show CDR1 as SGHRS and CDR2 as YFSETQ.

The V and J genes are TRBV19 and TRBJ1-2; tentatively, D is TRBD1 (5 bases). V lost 4 bases and J lost 6, with 15 bases in between. This CDR3 contains 14 residues. The germline CDR1 and CDR2 sequences are LNHDA and SQIVND (reference sequence). The CDR3, as DNA: TGTGCCAGTAGTAACTTTATAGGGACTCATGGCTACACCTTC. Encoded protein: CASSNFIGTHGYTF.